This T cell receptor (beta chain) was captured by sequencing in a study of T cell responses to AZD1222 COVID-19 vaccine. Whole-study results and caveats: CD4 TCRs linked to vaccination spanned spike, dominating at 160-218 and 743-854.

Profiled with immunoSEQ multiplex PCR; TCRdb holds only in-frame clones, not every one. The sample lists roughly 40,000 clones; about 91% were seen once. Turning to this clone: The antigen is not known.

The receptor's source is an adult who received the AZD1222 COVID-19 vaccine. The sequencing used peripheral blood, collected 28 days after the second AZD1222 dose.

The CDR3 is CASGLVWGGVFDTQYF. The CDR3 DNA reads TGTGCTAGTGGTTTGGTTTGGGGGGGAGTTTTTGATACGCAGTATTTT. The rearrangement joins TRBV12-5 to TRBJ2-3, with 7 positions matching TRBD2. V lost 0 bases and J lost 6; bases outside the gene matches: 9. The V gene's germline CDR1 is LGHNT and CDR2 FRNRAP. The CDR3 consists of 16 residues.